This T cell receptor (beta chain) was found in a study of beta chain features in type 1 diabetes. Findings and limits, study-wide: In the patient group, naive, central memory and Treg TCRB repertoires seemed more alike than in the healthy donor group.

This CDR3 spans 16 amino acids. Germline V gene data show CDR1 as SGHAT and CDR2 as FQNNGV. V shed 0 bases and J shed 8 bases, with 17 bases lying between them. Reverse transcribing all isolated RNA meant expressed TCRB transcripts were sequenced. Sequenced by immunoSEQ multiplex PCR; TCRdb stores in-frame clones only, minus some. The data hold about 140,000 clones, with roughly 9.3% observed a single time. This clone was observed a handful of times. Its antigen is not known. The sequencing sample was made of central memory CD4+ T cells from blood. This TCR derives from a woman aged 40 to 50 in good health. The rearrangement uses TRBV11-2 and TRBJ2-1, with D possibly TRBD2 on 6 matching bases. CDR3 sequence: CASSLEASAFGDEQFF. CDR3 DNA sequence: TGTGCCAGCAGCTTAGAGGCTAGCGCCTTTGGGGATGAGCAGTTCTTC.